These 29 T cell receptor beta chains were all obtained from the same sample, sequenced in a study of CD8 T cells in Susac syndrome (dated by TCRdb to the late 2010s). The method was the immunoSEQ multiplex PCR assay. RNA was extracted using the RNeasy kit, and roughly 0.45 to 1 ug of the RNA was reverse transcribed with random hexamers. TCRdb redid the processing of the public reads, applying fastp at Q25 and MiXCR, and retained in-frame beta chains. All rows with the same CDR3 protein become a single entry with the most common DNA and genes. This sample is represented by 200,000 or so distinct CDR3 sequences; about 95% of them were singletons. Of the sample, approximately 0.097% falls within the top ten clones. The specimen sequenced was CD4+ T cells from PBMCs. The receptors were gathered from a human donor with multiple sclerosis.

This clonotype appeared once. The chain carries TRBV30 and TRBJ1-6; 9 bases agree with TRBD1. The ends lost 6 bases at V and 7 bases at J; junction bases unmatched: 7. CDR1 and CDR2 (germline): GTSNPN, SVGIG (reference sequence). The CDR3 loop spans 14 amino acids. For the CDR3, the DNA is TGTGCCTGCCACAGGGGGCTCGGGAATTCACCCCTCCACTTT. This gives the protein CACHRGLGNSPLHF.

The chain uses TRBV29-1 and TRBJ2-3; D remains unclear. V was trimmed by 6 bases and J by 2 bases, leaving 18 bases between them. The CDR3 totals 15 residues. The germline CDR1 and CDR2 sequences are SQVTM and ANQGSEA. The CDR3 is CSVLRSLSLTDTQYF. The CDR3 DNA follows: TGCAGCGTCTTGAGGTCCCTTAGCCTCACAGATACGCAGTATTTT.

The rearrangement links TRBV29-1 to TRBJ1-2, with 7 bases identical to TRBD1. The CDR3 is made up of 12 amino acids. Germline CDR1 SQVTM, CDR2 ANQGSEA. The CDR3 nucleotides read TGCGGAGGGGGGGATTGGACAGGAGGCTACACCTTC. This translates into CGGGDWTGGYTF.

The rearrangement uses TRBV20-1 and TRBJ1-5; the D is unclear. The germline V gene has CDR1 DFQATT and CDR2 SNEGSKA (reference sequence). V lost 6 bases and J lost 3, with 9 bases in between. The CDR3 loop spans 12 amino acids. This CDR3 is CSAGGHNQPQHF. DNA of the CDR3: TGCAGTGCAGGAGGCCACAATCAGCCCCAGCATTTT.

The chain couples TRBV13 to TRBJ2-5; D remains unclear. Per the germline V gene, CDR1 is PRHDT and CDR2 is FYEKMQ (reference sequence). With 4 bases removed from V and 4 bases from J, the gap between germline ends came to 13 bases. The CDR3 runs 14 residues. The CDR3 reads CASSSLRSVETQYF. The CDR3 bases are TGTGCCAGCAGCTCACTCCGGTCGGTAGAGACCCAGTACTTC.

V and J are TRBV20-1 and TRBJ1-4; TRBD1 matches at 7 bases. Germline V gives CDR1 DFQATT, CDR2 SNEGSKA (reference sequence). Trimming took 5 bases from V and 4 from J; bases not matched to a gene: 7. The CDR3 runs 14 residues. Here the CDR3 DNA reads TGCAGTGCTGGCGGACAGGCCCTTAATGAAAAACTGTTTTTT. Amino acids: CSAGGQALNEKLFF.

The chain combines TRBV7-9 with TRBJ1-1; tentatively, D is TRBD1 (5 bases). The CDR3 extends over 15 amino acids. Trimming removed 5 bases at V and 0 bases at J, with 13 bases between. Germline values: CDR1 SEHNR, CDR2 FQNEAQ (reference sequence). CDR3 sequence reads: CASSPGQQVNTEAFF. In nucleotides, the CDR3 is TGTGCCAGCAGCCCAGGACAACAAGTGAACACTGAAGCTTTCTTT.

V usage is TRBV12-3 or TRBV12-4 and J usage is TRBJ1-5; the D gene is possibly TRBD1 (5 bases). Trimming took off 6 bases at V and 9 bases at J, with 15 bases between the two ends. The CDR3 runs to 13 residues. In nucleotides, the CDR3 is TGTGCCAGCAGCGCGGGACGGTACGGGCCCCAGCATTTT. This codes for CASSAGRYGPQHF.

CDR3 region: CAWNQGWDNEQFF. Written as DNA, the CDR3 is TGTGCCTGGAACCAGGGGTGGGACAATGAGCAGTTCTTC. The chain couples TRBV30 to TRBJ2-1; possible D gene TRBD1, 6 bases. This CDR3 is built from 13 residues. V was trimmed by 4 bases and J by 5 bases, leaving 12 bases between them. Per germline, CDR1 GTSNPN and CDR2 SVGIG (reference sequence).

The chain joins TRBV20-1 to TRBJ2-7, with TRBD1 as a possible D gene (5 bases). Trimming took off 5 bases at V and 3 bases at J, with 17 bases between the two ends. The length of the CDR3 is 14 residues. The germline CDR1 and CDR2 sequences are DFQATT and SNEGSKA (reference sequence). CDR3 DNA: TGCAGTGCTTCAGGGCCGGATTCTATCTACGAGCAGTACTTC. The encoded protein is CSASGPDSIYEQYF.

This clonotype was picked up one time. The J gene is TRBJ1-3, the V gene TRBV12-3 or TRBV12-4, with TRBD1 as a possible D gene (6 bases). CDR3 length equals 13 residues. Trimming stripped 8 bases from V and 2 bases from J, with 10 bases between. The DNA for the CDR3 is TGTGCCAGCCAGGAGGGGGCTGGAAACACCATATATTTT. Protein product: CASQEGAGNTIYF.

The CDR3 is CSVAVSGNTIYF. As DNA, the CDR3 is TGCAGCGTTGCAGTCTCTGGAAACACCATATATTTT. The V call is TRBV29-1, the J call TRBJ1-3; D is unclear. Between the trimmed V and J ends, which lost 4 bases and 0 bases, there was a span of 4 bases. Germline CDR1 SQVTM, CDR2 ANQGSEA. This CDR3 has 12 residues.

CDR3 bases: TGTGCCAGCAGGCTCGGGACAGGGGAAAGCAATCAGCCCCAGCATTTT. Translation: CASRLGTGESNQPQHF. The rearrangement links TRBV2 to TRBJ1-5; TRBD1 agrees at 10 bases. V shed 6 bases, J shed 1 base, and the junction held 6 bases outside the gene matches. CDR1 and CDR2 (germline): SNHLY, FYNNEI. This CDR3 is 16 amino acids long.

This chain joins TRBV27 and TRBJ1-1; a weak D match, TRBD1 (6 bases). This CDR3 comprises 14 residues. The V and J ends lost 4 bases and 0 bases respectively, with 9 bases between them. Per the germline V gene, CDR1 is MNHEY and CDR2 is SMNVEV (reference sequence). The CDR3 region has the DNA TGTGCCAGCAGTTCGGGACAAGTGAACACTGAAGCTTTCTTT. Encoded protein: CASSSGQVNTEAFF.

V is TRBV18 and J is TRBJ2-5; D tentatively reads TRBD1 or TRBD2 (6 bases each). Germline V gene data show CDR1 as KGHSH and CDR2 as LQKENI. The V gene lost 3 bases and the J gene lost 5 bases, with 10 bases spanning the gap. The CDR3 is 13 amino acids. CDR3: CASSPGGAETQYF. In nucleotides, the CDR3 is TGTGCCAGCTCACCGGGGGGCGCCGAGACCCAGTACTTC.

The chain recombines TRBV4-2 with TRBJ2-1; TRBD2 aligns across 8 bases. V gave up 4 bases and J gave up 8 bases; unmatched junction bases: 7. CDR3 size: 14 residues. Germline-derived CDR1 and CDR2 are LGHNA and YNFKEQ. CDR3 in amino acids: CASSPGLEGDEQFF. The CDR3 DNA is TGTGCCAGCAGCCCGGGACTAGAGGGAGATGAGCAGTTCTTC.

The chain is built from TRBV9 and TRBJ1-4; D might be TRBD1 (5 bases). Germline CDR1 and CDR2: SGDLS and YYNGEE. V gave up 4 bases and J gave up 7 bases, with 14 bases separating them. The CDR3 sequence is 14 residues long. CDR3 sequence reads: CASSPLRRGEKLFF. In nucleotides, the CDR3 is TGTGCCAGCAGCCCCCTGCGGAGGGGTGAAAAACTGTTTTTT.

This chain links TRBV19 with TRBJ2-1; 10 bases are a match to TRBD2. Germline CDR1 reads LNHDA; CDR2 reads SQIVND (reference sequence). The CDR3 loop spans 13 amino acids. V trimming: 8 bases; J trimming: 4 bases; junction bases outside the gene matches: 2. The CDR3 DNA reads as TGTGCCAGTTCGGGACTAGCGTACAATGAGCAGTTCTTC. This codes for CASSGLAYNEQFF.

The chain links TRBV11-2 to TRBJ2-7; D is possibly TRBD2 (6 bases). The germline gives CDR1 SGHAT, CDR2 FQNNGV. The V gene lost 1 base and the J gene lost 3 bases, with 13 bases spanning the gap. The CDR3 extends over 15 amino acids. CDR3 bases: TGTGCCAGCAGCTTAGGTCTAGCGAGTTACTACGAGCAGTACTTC. Translated: CASSLGLASYYEQYF.

In this sample, this clonotype turned up once. The chain employs TRBV11-2 and TRBJ2-2, with D perhaps being TRBD1 or TRBD2 (5 bases each). Deletions cut 6 bases from V and 0 bases from J, with 11 bases between. This CDR3 has 15 residues. CDR1 is SGHAT and CDR2 is FQNNGV in the germline V gene. The CDR3 here is CASRREGTNTGELFF. The CDR3 coding sequence is TGTGCCAGCAGGCGAGAGGGGACGAACACCGGGGAGCTGTTTTTT.

This clonotype was picked up one time. The CDR3 loop is CASSPLRSPLHF. CDR3 sequence (DNA): TGTGCCAGCAGTCCTCTGCGTTCACCCCTCCACTTT. The J gene is TRBJ1-6, the V gene TRBV12-3 or TRBV12-4; D gene uncertain. The length of the CDR3 is 12 residues. V lost 5 bases and J 9 bases, leaving 8 bases between the germline ends.

The V and J genes are TRBV7-9 and TRBJ2-7; 7 bases match TRBD2. The CDR3 covers 16 residues. The germline V gene has CDR1 SEHNR and CDR2 FQNEAQ (reference sequence). V lost 3 bases and J lost 5; bases outside the gene matches: 13. The CDR3 sequence: CASSFSLWGGFHEQYF. Here the CDR3 DNA reads TGTGCCAGCAGCTTTTCCCTATGGGGAGGGTTCCACGAGCAGTACTTC.

This clonotype was picked up one time. This chain links TRBV19 with TRBJ1-2; D is uncertain. This CDR3 region has 15 residues. Per the germline V gene, CDR1 is LNHDA and CDR2 is SQIVND (reference sequence). The germline V and J ends were trimmed by 7 bases and 0 bases, with 15 bases remaining between them. CDR3 sequence (DNA): TGTGCCAGTATAGGTACAGCCGGAGCTAACTATGGCTACACCTTC. Encoded protein: CASIGTAGANYGYTF. Full variable domain (remainder filled in from reference TRBV19 and TRBJ1-2): DGGITQSPKYLFRKEGQNVTLSCEQNLNHDAMYWYRQDPGQGLRLIYYSQIVNDFQKGDIAEGYSVSREKKESFPLTVTSAQKNPTAFYLCASIGTAGANYGYTFGSGTRLTVV.

This chain joins TRBV5-1 and TRBJ2-7, with D unclear. Trimming took off 1 base at V and 1 base at J, with 6 bases between the two ends. Germline V gene sequence: CDR1 SGHRS, CDR2 YFSETQ. The CDR3 covers 13 residues. The CDR3 sequence is CASSLSQSYEQYF. The CDR3 bases are TGCGCCAGCAGCTTGAGTCAATCCTACGAGCAGTACTTC.

In DNA form, the CDR3 reads TGTGCCTGGCGGGGATGGTATGAGACCCAGTACTTC. Translating it yields CAWRGWYETQYF. The V and J genes are TRBV30 and TRBJ2-5; perhaps TRBD2 as D (5 bases). CDR1 is GTSNPN and CDR2 is SVGIG in the germline V gene (reference sequence). The length of the CDR3 is 12 residues. V gave up 5 bases and J gave up 5 bases, with 12 bases separating them.

V is TRBV4-1 and J is TRBJ2-2, with a possible D match to TRBD1 (5 bases). Germline lookup yields CDR1 MGHRA and CDR2 YSYEKL. With 4 bases removed from V and 2 bases from J, the gap between germline ends came to 14 bases. The CDR3 is 16 residues long. Written as DNA, the CDR3 is TGCGCCAGCAGCCTCCGCCAGGGCCATAACACCGGGGAGCTGTTTTTT. Translated, it gives CASSLRQGHNTGELFF.

The V call is TRBV9, the J call TRBJ1-5; 7 positions agree with TRBD1. The trim removed 4 bases at V and 7 bases at J, leaving 5 bases unmatched. The CDR3 length is 13 residues. Per the germline V gene, CDR1 is SGDLS and CDR2 is YYNGEE. CDR3 loop: CASSRQGRQPQHF. CDR3 sequence (DNA): TGTGCCAGCAGCCGACAGGGTAGGCAGCCCCAGCATTTT.

The rearrangement uses TRBV6-8 and TRBJ2-5; D uncertain. The CDR3 extends over 12 amino acids. The germline gives CDR1 MNHGY, CDR2 SAAAGT. V lost 3 bases and J 3 bases, leaving 5 bases between the germline ends. The CDR3 loop is CASSYIEETQYF. CDR3 sequence (DNA): TGTGCCAGCAGTTATATCGAAGAGACCCAGTACTTC.

V usage is TRBV29-1 and J usage is TRBJ2-1, with TRBD2 identical over 11 bases. This CDR3 comprises 13 residues. The trim removed 4 bases at V and 7 bases at J, leaving 3 bases unmatched. Germline V lookup: CDR1 SQVTM, CDR2 ANQGSEA. CDR3 sequence (DNA): TGCAGCGTTGGACTAGCGGGGACTAATGAGCAGTTCTTC. The encoded protein is CSVGLAGTNEQFF.